The 28 T cell receptor beta chains listed next were all sequenced from one sample in a study of blood T cell repertoires in COVID-19. TCRdb's table, derived via immunoSEQ multiplex PCR, lists solely in-frame clones and lacks some. The data contain tens of thousands of clones, around four fifths of them singletons. The sequenced material came from peripheral blood. The source is an older man with acute or convalescent COVID-19.

The chain uses TRBV24-1 and TRBJ2-2, with D tentatively TRBD1 (5 bases). V was trimmed by 3 bases and J by 7 bases, leaving 8 bases between them. CDR1 KGHDR and CDR2 SFDVKD come from the germline V gene. The CDR3 covers 13 residues. This CDR3 is CATSDKGVGELFF. CDR3 in DNA: TGTGCCACCAGTGATAAAGGGGTCGGGGAGCTGTTTTTT.

The chain joins TRBV7-9 to TRBJ1-5; TRBD1 matches 9 bases. Germline CDR1 reads SEHNR; CDR2 reads FQNEAQ (reference sequence). CDR3 length equals 14 residues. V lost 5 bases to trimming and J lost 7 bases; unmatched junction nucleotides: 6. The CDR3 DNA follows: TGTGCCAGCAGCCGGTGGGACAGGGAACAGCCCCAGCATTTT. Translation: CASSRWDREQPQHF.

Here the CDR3 reads CASSFGEHDTQYF. CDR3 coding DNA: TGTGCCAGCAGTTTCGGTGAGCATGATACGCAGTATTTT. The chain recombines TRBV12-3 or TRBV12-4 with TRBJ2-3, with D unclear. The CDR3 contains 13 residues. V was pared by 3 bases and J by 6 bases, with 10 bases between.

This rearrangement joins TRBV5-1 to TRBJ1-1; 9 bases are shared with TRBD1. V was pared by 4 bases and J by 4 bases, with 8 bases of the junction left unmatched. Germline V lookup: CDR1 SGHRS, CDR2 YFSETQ. The CDR3 runs 15 residues. The CDR3 is CASSPLTTGGTEAFF. CDR3 nucleotide sequence: TGCGCCAGCAGCCCCCTCACGACAGGGGGCACTGAAGCTTTCTTT.

The genes are TRBV6-5 and TRBJ1-2; maybe TRBD1 (5 bases). This CDR3 contains 13 residues. Germline V CDR1 and CDR2: MNHEY, SVGAGI. The V end lost 6 bases, the J end lost 3 bases, and 11 bases lay between the germline ends. The CDR3 loop is CASSPRGYYGYTF. DNA of the CDR3: TGTGCCAGCAGCCCACGGGGGTACTATGGCTACACCTTC.

This clone was seen once. The rearrangement joins TRBV28 to TRBJ2-7; maybe TRBD1 (6 bases). CDR3 length: 14 residues. Trimming cost V 7 bases and J 2 bases, with 15 bases left between them. Germline loops: CDR1 MDHEN, CDR2 SYDVKM. The CDR3 region has the DNA TGTGCCAGCACCCCCCGGGACATTACCTACGAGCAGTACTTC. Translating gives CASTPRDITYEQYF.

The V and J genes are TRBV4-2 and TRBJ2-2; TRBD2 matches at 8 bases. CDR3 size: 23 residues. CDR1 and CDR2 from the germline V gene are LGHNA and YNFKEQ. The trim removed 0 bases at V and 1 base at J, leaving 22 bases unmatched. The CDR3 DNA reads as TGTGCCAGCAGCCAAGATCTGGGCTTAAATCGGCTGACCGGGACTAGGAACACCGGGGAGCTGTTTTTT. It encodes CASSQDLGLNRLTGTRNTGELFF.

The gene calls are TRBV27 and TRBJ2-2; weak D call: TRBD1 (5 bases). The CDR3 length is 15 residues. Germline V gene data show CDR1 as MNHEY and CDR2 as SMNVEV (reference sequence). Trimming shortened V by 5 bases and J by 8 bases, and 18 bases separated the two germline ends. Here the CDR3 DNA reads TGTGCCAGCAGTCCAGTGGGGCCATATCCGGGGGAGCTGTTTTTT. Its translation is CASSPVGPYPGELFF.

This clone was observed a single time. The V gene is TRBV5-1, the J gene TRBJ2-2; TRBD2 might be the D (6 bases). The V and J ends lost 3 bases and 4 bases respectively, with 13 bases between them. The length of the CDR3 is 15 residues. Germline CDR1 SGHRS, CDR2 YFSETQ. The CDR3 nucleotides read TGCGCCAGCAGCTCCCAGCCGCGGGGCACCGGGGAGCTGTTTTTT. Translation gives CASSSQPRGTGELFF.

The rearrangement joins TRBV5-6 to TRBJ2-7; D is ambiguous. Germline values: CDR1 SGHDT, CDR2 YYEEEE. Trimming left V 4 bases short and J 2 bases short, with 7 bases between. CDR3 length: 12 amino acids. This chain's CDR3 is CASSDAAYEQYF. Written as DNA, the CDR3 is TGTGCCAGCAGCGACGCGGCCTACGAGCAGTACTTC.

The chain joins TRBV5-5 to TRBJ2-7, with D perhaps TRBD2 (5 bases). The CDR3 spans 12 residues. Germline CDR1 SGHKS, CDR2 YYEKEE (reference sequence). Trimming took 2 bases from V and 6 from J, leaving 9 bases between them. The CDR3 reads CASSFWEREQYF. The CDR3 DNA reads as TGTGCCAGCAGCTTTTGGGAGCGCGAGCAGTACTTC.

This clone occurred once. The chain combines TRBV19 with TRBJ1-2; D unresolved. The CDR3 is 13 residues long. Germline V gene lookup returns CDR1 LNHDA and CDR2 SQIVND (reference sequence). V lost 3 bases and J lost 5, with 10 bases in between. The CDR3 bases are TGTGCCAGTAGTATGAGGGCAGTTTATGGCTACACCTTC. Residues: CASSMRAVYGYTF.

The rearrangement uses TRBV14 and TRBJ2-5; maybe TRBD1 (5 bases). This CDR3 spans 15 amino acids. Germline CDR1 is SGHDN and CDR2 is FVKESK. Trimming cost V 4 bases and J 0 bases, with 12 bases left between them. The CDR3 loop is CASSPRASYQETQYF. The CDR3 nucleotides are TGTGCCAGCAGCCCCAGGGCTTCGTACCAAGAGACCCAGTACTTC.

This rearrangement joins TRBV19 to TRBJ1-2, with 9 nucleotides matching TRBD1. Germline CDR1 is LNHDA and CDR2 is SQIVND (reference sequence). The CDR3 is 15 residues long. V lost 8 bases, J lost 5 bases, and 12 bases stayed unmatched. In DNA form, the CDR3 reads TGTGCCAGTCGACCCGAGGAGACAGGGGGTTATGGCTACACCTTC. Its protein product is CASRPEETGGYGYTF.

The V gene is TRBV7-6, the J gene TRBJ2-5; 7 bases are a match to TRBD2. The V gene end was trimmed by 6 bases and the J gene end by 4 bases; junction bases not matched to a gene: 20. The CDR3 is 18 amino acids. CDR1 is SGHVS and CDR2 is FNYEAQ in the germline V gene. CDR3 loop: CASSYDPSHGTTLETQYF. CDR3 bases: TGTGCCAGCAGTTACGACCCGAGCCACGGGACTACCCTAGAGACCCAGTACTTC.

CDR3 in DNA: TGTGCCAGCAGGAGGGAGAGAGAAGAGACCCAGTACTTC. This translates into CASRREREETQYF. V and J are TRBV6-5 and TRBJ2-5; weak D call: TRBD2 (5 bases). Trimming took 6 bases from V and 3 from J, leaving 11 bases between them. Germline CDR1 is MNHEY and CDR2 is SVGAGI. The CDR3 spans 13 residues.

CDR3 sequence (DNA): TGTGCCAGCAGGGCAGGGGGTTATTCACCCCTCCACTTT. Translating gives CASRAGGYSPLHF. This sequence joins TRBV7-9 and TRBJ1-6; 7 nucleotides match TRBD1. The CDR3 spans 13 residues. With V trimmed by 6 bases and J by 8 bases, 4 bases remained unmatched. Germline lookup yields CDR1 SEHNR and CDR2 FQNEAQ (reference sequence).

This clone was seen only once. The V and J genes are TRBV15 and TRBJ1-5; 7 nucleotides agree with TRBD1. CDR3 length equals 17 residues. V gave up 2 bases and J gave up 1 base; unmatched junction bases: 8. Per the germline V gene, CDR1 is LNHNV and CDR2 is YYDKDF (reference sequence). The DNA for the CDR3 is TGTGCCACCAGCAGATCGCCGAGGACAGGAAGCAATCAGCCCCAGCATTTT. Translating gives CATSRSPRTGSNQPQHF.

The chain links TRBV7-3 to TRBJ2-7; 9 positions agree with TRBD2. V lost 5 bases and J lost 7; bases outside the gene matches: 12. The germline V gene has CDR1 SGHTA and CDR2 FQGTGA. The CDR3 runs 15 residues. This chain's CDR3 is CASSPRGGGAKEQYF. In DNA form, the CDR3 reads TGTGCCAGCAGCCCGAGGGGCGGGGGGGCGAAGGAGCAGTACTTC.

V usage is TRBV18 and J usage is TRBJ1-5, with 7 bases lining up with TRBD1. From germline, CDR1 is KGHSH and CDR2 LQKENI. Trimming at V came to 3 bases and at J to 6 bases, leaving 5 bases not matched to a gene. The CDR3 length is 14 residues. CDR3 DNA: TGTGCCAGCTCACCTGGACAGGCGCCTCAGCCCCAGCATTTT. Protein product: CASSPGQAPQPQHF.

The chain uses TRBV18 and TRBJ2-5; a weak D match, TRBD2 (5 bases). V lost 1 base, J lost 5 bases, and 17 bases lay in between. Germline V gives CDR1 KGHSH, CDR2 LQKENI. This CDR3 has 16 residues. CDR3 residues: CASSPRVNKGEETQYF. The CDR3 DNA is TGTGCCAGCTCACCACGGGTCAACAAGGGAGAGGAGACCCAGTACTTC.

The genes are TRBV4-2 and TRBJ2-5; 9 bases fit TRBD2. V was pared by 4 bases and J by 4 bases, with 1 base of the junction left unmatched. Germline V gene lookup returns CDR1 LGHNA and CDR2 YNFKEQ. The length of the CDR3 is 13 residues. The CDR3 DNA reads TGTGCCAGCAGCCGCGGGGGGGGAGAGACCCAGTACTTC. Amino acid sequence: CASSRGGGETQYF.

This clone was seen many times. The genes are TRBV25-1 and TRBJ2-1; 9 bases are a match to TRBD2. Germline V gene sequence: CDR1 MGHDK, CDR2 SYGVNS. V lost 1 base to trimming and J lost 8 bases; unmatched junction nucleotides: 6. This CDR3 has 15 amino acids. CDR3 loop: CASSEWASGAHEQFF. The CDR3, as DNA: TGTGCCAGCAGTGAATGGGCTAGCGGGGCGCATGAGCAGTTCTTC.

The chain carries TRBV4-2 and TRBJ2-7; D remains unclear. The CDR3 covers 15 residues. Germline V lookup: CDR1 LGHNA, CDR2 YNFKEQ. Trimming cost V 4 bases and J 3 bases, with 16 bases left between them. This CDR3 is CASSPAGESHYEQYF. Here the CDR3 DNA reads TGTGCCAGCAGCCCCGCTGGAGAGTCCCACTACGAGCAGTACTTC.

This rearrangement joins TRBV5-1 to TRBJ2-1; 7 bases line up with TRBD2. CDR3 length: 17 amino acids. Germline V gene data show CDR1 as SGHRS and CDR2 as YFSETQ. The ends lost 0 bases at V and 5 bases at J; junction bases unmatched: 11. The CDR3 coding sequence is TGCGCCAGCAGCTTGGACCCTACTGGCGGGGGACACAATGAGCAGTTCTTC. The encoded protein is CASSLDPTGGGHNEQFF.

J is TRBJ1-4 and V is TRBV6-1; D possibly corresponds to TRBD1 (5 bases). There are 16 residues in the CDR3. The germline V gene encodes CDR1 MNHNS and CDR2 SASEGT. With 2 bases removed from V and 0 bases from J, the gap between germline ends came to 10 bases. The CDR3 nucleotides read TGTGCCAGCAGTGAACTCTGGGGGGCAACTAATGAAAAACTGTTTTTT. Protein: CASSELWGATNEKLFF.

The chain combines TRBV12-5 with TRBJ2-1; D remains unclear. Germline V lookup: CDR1 LGHNT, CDR2 FRNRAP. This CDR3 has 13 amino acids. Trimming cost V 2 bases and J 2 bases, with 4 bases left between them. CDR3: CASGLYTYNEQFF. CDR3 bases: TGTGCTAGTGGTTTGTACACCTACAATGAGCAGTTCTTC.

The chain carries TRBV5-1 and TRBJ2-2; 10 nucleotides agree with TRBD2. J lost 4 bases, V lost 2 bases, and 5 bases had no gene match. Germline V gives CDR1 SGHRS, CDR2 YFSETQ. The CDR3 length is 16 residues. The CDR3 sequence: CASSFSGGAATGELFF. As DNA, the CDR3 is TGCGCCAGCAGCTTCAGCGGGGGGGCGGCCACCGGGGAGCTGTTTTTT.